The 2 T cell receptor beta chains presented below share a single source sample, sequenced in a study of cytomegalovirus exposure and HLA in healthy donors. In the PCR, 60 Vbeta and 13 Jbeta primers were used. The data were produced by immunoSEQ multiplex PCR, yet TCRdb's version contains in-frame clones alone and is incomplete. This sample has some 190,000 clones, with about 9.4% found just once. Input material: PBMCs. The receptors originated from a woman aged 25-40 years in good health and CMV-seropositive.

The chain couples TRBV11-3 to TRBJ2-1, with TRBD2 matching over 14 bases. V gave up 5 bases and J gave up 8 bases; unmatched junction bases: 14. The germline V gene has CDR1 SGHNT and CDR2 YENEEA. This CDR3 is 18 amino acids long. CDR3 DNA sequence: TGTGCCAGCAGCCCCCACCCCGGGACTAGCGGGAGTCGCGATGAGCAGTTCTTC. It translates to CASSPHPGTSGSRDEQFF.

This clone was recorded many times. CDR3 sequence: CASISLGLAGNTGELFF. CDR3 nucleotide sequence: TGTGCCAGCATAAGCCTCGGACTAGCGGGGAACACCGGGGAGCTGTTTTTT. The rearrangement joins TRBV5-6 to TRBJ2-2, with 11 bases matching TRBD2. Germline CDR1 reads SGHDT; CDR2 reads YYEEEE. The CDR3 contains 17 residues. V lost 6 bases, J lost 1 base, and 8 bases stayed unmatched.